The 10 T cell receptor beta chains listed next were all sequenced from one sample in a study of CD8 T cells in Susac syndrome. cDNA came from about 0.5 to 1 ug RNA primed by random hexamers. TCRdb re-called the immunoSEQ multiplex PCR reads with MiXCR, one entry per CDR3 protein. The data hold approximately 200,000 distinct CDR3 sequences, with more than 85% observed a single time. Sequencing used CD8+ T cells from PBMCs. These receptor sequences come from a human donor with multiple sclerosis.

The chain links TRBV27 to TRBJ2-5; 10 bases agree with TRBD2. CDR3 length equals 15 residues. V lost 4 bases, J lost 1 base, and 3 bases stayed unmatched. Germline CDR1 reads MNHEY; CDR2 reads SMNVEV (reference sequence). The CDR3 DNA sequence: TGTGCCAGCAGTTGGGCTAGCGGGGGCCAAGAGACCCAGTACTTC. Amino acids: CASSWASGGQETQYF.

This sequence joins TRBV2 and TRBJ2-2, with 7 bases identical to TRBD1. Per germline, CDR1 SNHLY and CDR2 FYNNEI. There are 15 residues in the CDR3. The trim removed 8 bases at V and 2 bases at J, leaving 8 bases unmatched. Here the CDR3 DNA reads TGTGCCAGCCTCCGGGACAGCGGTAACACCGGGGAGCTGTTTTTT. Translated: CASLRDSGNTGELFF.

The chain uses TRBV9 and TRBJ1-1; the D gene is possibly TRBD1 (5 bases). V lost 0 bases to trimming and J lost 6 bases, with 15 bases between them. CDR1 and CDR2 from the germline V gene are SGDLS and YYNGEE. This CDR3 comprises 15 residues. CDR3 in amino acids: CASSVGGRAEAEAFF. The DNA for the CDR3 is TGTGCCAGCAGCGTAGGCGGCAGGGCGGAAGCTGAAGCTTTCTTT.

The gene calls are TRBV25-1 and TRBJ2-7; 7 nucleotides line up with TRBD2. The CDR3 extends over 13 amino acids. J gave up 4 bases and V 10 bases, and 10 bases lay outside the gene matches. Germline lookup yields CDR1 MGHDK and CDR2 SYGVNS. CDR3 in amino acids: CATREPGGYEQYF. In DNA form, the CDR3 reads TGTGCCACCCGGGAGCCGGGAGGTTACGAGCAGTACTTC.

The chain joins TRBV11-2 to TRBJ1-5; TRBD1 aligns across 8 bases. The CDR3 sequence is 17 residues long. Germline loops: CDR1 SGHAT, CDR2 FQNNGV. V was pared by 4 bases and J by 0 bases, with 8 bases of the junction left unmatched. CDR3 nucleotides: TGTGCCAGCAGCTCCCTGACAGGGGTCTATAGCAATCAGCCCCAGCATTTT. Protein sequence: CASSSLTGVYSNQPQHF. Complete variable domain (other parts from reference TRBV11-2 and TRBJ1-5): EAGVAQSPRYKIIEKRQSVAFWCNPISGHATLYWYQQILGQGPKLLIQFQNNGVVDDSQLPKDRFSAERLKGVDSTLKIQPAKLEDSAVYLCASSSLTGVYSNQPQHFGDGTRLSIL.

CDR3 sequence (DNA): TGTGCCAGCAGCTTACCGGGACCGAGAAACACTGAAGCTTTCTTT. Its translation: CASSLPGPRNTEAFF. This sequence joins TRBV7-9 and TRBJ1-1; TRBD1 might be the D (5 bases). There are 15 residues in the CDR3. The V end lost 2 bases, the J end lost 2 bases, and 12 bases lay between the germline ends. Looked up from germline, CDR1 is SEHNR and CDR2 is FQNEAQ (reference sequence).

The CDR3 reads CASSPGGFGGPGTDTQYF. The CDR3 coding sequence is TGTGCCAGCAGCCCAGGGGGATTTGGGGGCCCCGGCACAGATACGCAGTATTTT. The rearrangement uses TRBV6-2 or TRBV6-3 and TRBJ2-3; 7 bases are a match to TRBD1. V was clipped by 6 bases and J by 1 base; unmatched bases: 16. Per the germline V gene, CDR1 is MNHEY and CDR2 is SVGEGT. The CDR3 totals 18 residues.

This rearrangement joins TRBV4-1 to TRBJ2-1, with D perhaps given as TRBD1 or TRBD2 (5 bases each). The CDR3 runs to 16 residues. V gave up 4 bases and J gave up 4 bases, with 17 bases separating them. Germline V gene lookup returns CDR1 MGHRA and CDR2 YSYEKL. CDR3 amino acids: CASSPGQGPGYNEQFF. Here the CDR3 DNA reads TGCGCCAGCAGCCCGGGGCAGGGTCCAGGGTACAATGAGCAGTTCTTC.

As concerns this clonotype: This is likely a read error, given that the CDR3 carries no conserved phenylalanine or tryptophan at its end. The V and J genes are TRBV2 and TRBJ2-2; D is undetermined. The germline V gene encodes CDR1 SNHLY and CDR2 FYNNEI. This CDR3 is built from 15 residues. Trimming pared 8 bases from V and 0 bases from J, leaving 13 bases between. CDR3 sequence reads: CASSESVPNTGELFS. The DNA for the CDR3 is TGTGCCAGCTCGGAGTCAGTTCCGAACACCGGGGAGCTGTTTTCT.

The CDR3 DNA follows: TGTGCCACCGCTGGGGCGAGCAATCAGCCCCAGCATTTT. This encodes CATAGASNQPQHF. The rearrangement links TRBV15 to TRBJ1-5, with D perhaps TRBD1 (5 bases). With 8 bases removed from V and 1 base from J, the gap between germline ends came to 9 bases. CDR3 length: 13 amino acids. Looked up from germline, CDR1 is LNHNV and CDR2 is YYDKDF (reference sequence).